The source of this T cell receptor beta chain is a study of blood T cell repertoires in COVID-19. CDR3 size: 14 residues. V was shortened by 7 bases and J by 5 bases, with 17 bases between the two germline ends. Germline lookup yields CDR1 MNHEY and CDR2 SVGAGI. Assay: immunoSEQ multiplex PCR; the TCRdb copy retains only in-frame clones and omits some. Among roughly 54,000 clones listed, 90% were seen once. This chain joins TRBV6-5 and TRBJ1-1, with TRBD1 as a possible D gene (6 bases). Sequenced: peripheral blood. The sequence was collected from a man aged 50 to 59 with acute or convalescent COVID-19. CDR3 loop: CASTSGGAGTEAFF. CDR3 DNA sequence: TGTGCCAGCACCAGCGGGGGCGCCGGGACTGAAGCTTTCTTT.